This T cell receptor (beta chain) is from a study of cytomegalovirus exposure and HLA in healthy donors (TCRdb year 2017). About the investigation overall: In an earlier analysis of roughly 500 of the donors, under 300 Gb of sequence data and just under 120 million unique TCR beta sequences from some 170 million T cells were reported. To study patterns of TCR occurrence, a later analysis re-analyzed previously published TCR beta repertoires from several hundred donors and added high-resolution HLA genotyping. To predict cytomegalovirus infection status, the study combined high-throughput TCR immunosequencing, statistical association of individual TCRs with disease status, and machine learning. About five DR-DQ haplotypes were handled as single units for association and clustering because linkage in the cohort was strong. A later genetic analysis took genome-wide SNP genotypes for about 55% of the roughly 700 donors and used that subset as a discovery cohort. In addition to the first cohort of 500 to 850 subjects, a separate validation cohort of 120 different subjects was used. Donor age, sex, ethnicity and CMV serostatus were compiled alongside the repertoire data. Rather than using new phenotypic data, the later analysis identified candidate immune exposures from TCR beta sequences and from how often those sequences occurred across donors. Of the roughly 400 genotyped donors, 65% to 90% were placed in the genetic ancestry cluster associated with self-reported Caucasian donors. HLA typing included class I and class II loci at four-digit resolution. The aim of the study was to test whether cataloging public T cell receptors could identify signatures of past pathogen exposure. Every repertoire in the discovery cohort had been generated on one and the same sequencing platform. An early release that covered roughly 600 HLA-typed donors contained approximately 300 gigabases of sequencing data and 85 million to 100 million unique TCR sequences. The number of typed donors differed by locus: roughly 620-640 for A, B, C, DRB1 and DQB1; some 500 for DQA1; 606 for DPA1; and roughly 470 for DPB1. The T cell repertoires of under 750 subjects were profiled by immunosequencing and related to cytomegalovirus serostatus. On average, roughly 200,000 unique TCR beta nucleotide sequences were sequenced per donor among 350 to 400 genotyped donors of the cohort, with about 17% of those sequences being non-productive. To decide whether each TCR beta V gene segment behaved as functional or pseudogenic, an earlier analysis of approximately 590 of the donors relied on high-throughput TCR beta sequencing. The full study reports these points: It was suggested by the authors that the approach could potentially be generalized to other disease states and immunological phenotypes. The study listed 150 to 200 TCR beta chains as associated with cytomegalovirus. A few of the identified cytomegalovirus-associated TCR beta chains were confirmed in vitro to be specific for cytomegalovirus antigens. A cluster of highly shared sequence variants was judged likely to be a technical artifact of the sequencing pipeline. According to a later analysis, parvovirus B19, influenza, CMV and Epstein-Barr virus appeared linked to several top co-occurrence clusters. When HLA alleles, especially DR and DQ, strongly co-occurred, TCR associations were difficult to assign to individual alleles. Because counts were too low, about 17 rarely observed V segments, including chromosome 9 orphons, were excluded from the earlier analysis of several hundred of the donors. Across donors, most TCR sequences were observed very rarely, whereas some public TCRs were present in many individuals. Some IMGT-functional V segments, including TRBV6-2 and TRBV6-3, could not be told apart with the 87-base-pair reads, so those segments were excluded. Compared with equally common non-associated chains, HLA-associated TCR beta chains in a later analysis were more clonally expanded and had lower generation probabilities. A further reported finding was that TCR beta sequences accurately predicted the HLA-A and HLA-B alleles for most subjects in the first cohort. CMV serostatus was the only immune exposure information available for the cohort. The cohort was sequenced for TCR beta chains only, and without alpha or paired-chain data the features that could be detected were limited. Cytomegalovirus status was reported to be diagnosed by the classifier with high specificity and sensitivity in both the original and validation cohorts. In a later analysis, the rate of TCR association differed among HLA loci, with DRB1 alleles having the most associated TCRs and HLA-C alleles having the fewest. Linkage disequilibrium might explain the correlated functional status among segregating V segments, but an unknown experimental factor could not be ruled out. The presence/absence analyses assumed that sequencing depth was roughly uniform across donors, and that assumption may not be true. An earlier analysis of approximately 600 of the donors showed that most TCR beta V segments appeared in productive rearrangements either about 87% or about 30% of the time, which broadly matched IMGT annotations. Because HLA typing was unavailable for some donors at each locus, only the typed subset was used in association tests. V-gene and J-gene trimming of TCR beta chains was associated with a missense DCLRE1C variant in a later genetic analysis, and the association was replicated in an independent cohort. According to a later genetic analysis, donors in an Asian-associated ancestry cluster had fewer N-insertions in productive TCRs than the approximately 630-donor mean. In a later analysis, most CMV-associated TCR beta chains were found to appear HLA-restricted, with HLA associations seemingly driven largely by CMV exposure. A later analysis associated 16,951 TCR beta sequences with specific HLA alleles at a false discovery rate of 0.05.

The cohort comprised 670 or so healthy bone marrow donors. Cohort members were all nominally healthy when sampled, although unrecorded immune exposures were likely present. The donor tested CMV seronegative and was one of the 352 seronegative cohort members. A peripheral blood sample was provided by each donor, and peripheral blood mononuclear cells were used for TCR beta sequencing. Genomic DNA extraction from the blood cell samples was performed with the Qiagen DNeasy Blood Extraction Kit. Spanning cysteine to phenylalanine, the CDR3 consists of 11 amino acids. The retained sequence is limited to the CDR3, 33 bases, with the frame set at the first base. CDR1 and CDR2 are drawn from the germline V gene: MDHEN, SYDVKM. Trimming takes 6 bases from V and 6 bases from J, and the germline ends sit 5 bases apart. On this clone itself: Its antigen is currently not known. No base quality values were provided; no much bigger clone lies one nucleotide off.

Libraries were prepared through the immunoSEQ multiplex PCR assay. The multiplex PCR relied on a mix of 60 forward primers for TCR Vbeta segments and 13 reverse primers for TCR Jbeta segments. Amplification of the CDR3 region of rearranged TCR beta genes was performed with a multiplex PCR assay on genomic DNA. On the Illumina HiSeq System, the amplified TCR beta libraries were sequenced as 87-base-pair reads. In the paper's pipeline: A later analysis counted some 74 million unique TCR beta chains across the 500 to 850 repertoires, and roughly 11 million of these chains were shared by at least two donors. Raw reads were error-corrected and collapsed into unique sequences with a nearest-neighbor algorithm that merged closely related sequences to remove PCR and sequencing errors. CDR3 sequences were aligned to IMGT reference sequences to assign V, D and J gene segments. Each retained sequence needed at least a six-nucleotide match to both a V gene segment and a J gene segment. A rearrangement was called productive if the CDR3 had no stop codons and remained in frame with V and J, and every other rearrangement was called non-productive. CDR3 was defined according to IMGT convention as the region running from the second conserved V-encoded cysteine to the conserved J-encoded phenylalanine. The earlier analysis of about 610 of the donors excluded sequences that lacked an unambiguous match to a single V gene segment. In an earlier analysis of around 600 of the donors, V segments were called functional above 56.7% productive rearrangements and were called segregating when the between-donor standard deviation exceeded 5%. A statistical classification framework was built for diagnosing cytomegalovirus status from the catalog of TCR beta chain sequences. V and J gene assignment, in a later analysis, came from comparing TCR nucleotide sequences with IMGT/GENE-DB human TR gene sequences. A later analysis assigned CDR3 sequences and most-parsimonious VDJ recombination scenarios with the TCRdist pipeline. A later analysis defined each TCR beta chain by its CDR3 amino acid sequence plus V-gene family, and excluded reads lacking a unique V-gene family. In a later analysis, approximately 640 highly shared, low-generation-probability nucleotide sequences were removed to address suspected cross-contamination and a sequencing artifact. In a later analysis, a clonal expansion index for each public chain was calculated from normalized within-repertoire ranks of inferred template counts. In a later analysis, generation probabilities were computed with a VDJ recombination model fitted to out-of-frame rearrangements, and the resulting probabilities were checked against IGoR. Hypergeometric tests were used in a later analysis to score TCR-TCR, TCR-HLA and TCR-CMV co-occurrence, with a repertoire-size bias correction applied to the TCR pairs. A later analysis estimated false discovery rates by permuting HLA or CMV assignments 20 times. In a later analysis, co-occurring TCRs were grouped using DBSCAN, with TCRdist sequence similarity added in when clustering inside HLA-allele-positive subsets. Repertoires with fewer than 30,000 or more than 120,000 public chains were left out of co-occurrence clustering, as were four to six repertoires with anomalous nucleotide sharing. TCRdb provides this immuneACCESS table in a form limited to in-frame rearrangements. Some clones are lacking; in checked studies, under half of them reflect an unresolved V gene, and why the rest are absent is not known. Clonal size and the V and J genes are those of that table, whereas D and trimming came from the DNA. The sample profile shows 160,000 or so clones; 87% of them were found once. The ten largest clones capture under 0.95% of the sample.

The TCR sequence derives from a woman aged 30 to 39 in good health and CMV-seronegative. Rearrangement joined TRBV28 to TRBJ2-2; a confident D gene designation cannot be given. The specimen was PBMCs. The CDR3 reads as follows: CASRSPGELFF. The DNA sequence reads TGTGCCAGCAGGAGCCCCGGGGAGCTGTTTTTT.